Below, 22 T cell receptor beta chains from the same sample are listed, as sequenced in a study of T cell clonotyping in hematopoietic cell transplantation. The table came from immunoSEQ multiplex PCR; TCRdb's copy has only in-frame clones and leaves some out. The table lists 5,000 to 7,500 clones, 75% to 90% of them singletons. The sequencing here drew on peripheral blood mononuclear cells, taken 100 days after allogeneic stem cell transplant. Receptors were obtained from a male patient between 35 and 55 years old who had an allogeneic stem cell transplant from an unrelated donor, so the T cells may come from the graft donor. Some clones in this sample may be carry-over from other donors' samples.

This chain joins TRBV6-1 and TRBJ1-6; D is unresolved. This CDR3 region has 14 residues. The germline V gene has CDR1 MNHNS and CDR2 SASEGT. V shed 8 bases and J shed 10 bases, with 18 bases lying between them. CDR3 region: CASPKFEPRSPLHF. The CDR3 DNA reads as TGTGCCAGCCCTAAGTTCGAGCCCAGGTCACCCCTCCACTTT.

V and J are TRBV19 and TRBJ2-2; a possible D gene is TRBD1 (5 bases). The germline CDR1 and CDR2 sequences are LNHDA and SQIVND (reference sequence). The CDR3 spans 17 residues. V was cut by 5 bases and J by 5 bases, with 21 bases left in between. The CDR3 is CASSGIEGASGTGELFF. In DNA form, the CDR3 reads TGTGCCAGTAGTGGGATCGAAGGGGCGAGTGGAACCGGGGAGCTGTTTTTT.

The rearrangement joins TRBV18 to TRBJ1-1; D is perhaps TRBD1 (6 bases). This CDR3 has 13 residues. Trimming left V 4 bases short and J 8 bases short, with 14 bases between. Germline V gene lookup returns CDR1 KGHSH and CDR2 LQKENI. CDR3: CASSLGGSGEAFF. The DNA of the CDR3 is TGTGCCAGCTCACTAGGGGGTTCGGGGGAAGCTTTCTTT.

The chain has TRBV5-1 and TRBJ2-5; weak D call: TRBD1 (5 bases). This CDR3 comprises 15 residues. Germline V gene data show CDR1 as SGHRS and CDR2 as YFSETQ. Trimming stripped 0 bases from V and 2 bases from J, with 11 bases between. CDR3: CASSLDPGSQETQYF. For the CDR3, the DNA is TGCGCCAGCAGCTTGGACCCAGGGTCACAAGAGACCCAGTACTTC.

The CDR3 region is CASSPLALAGGYNEQFF. CDR3 sequence (DNA): TGTGCCAGCAGTCCGCTAGCTCTAGCGGGGGGCTACAATGAGCAGTTCTTC. The chain links TRBV27 to TRBJ2-1; TRBD2 matches 11 bases. The V segment lost 5 bases and the J segment 3 bases; nucleotides outside the gene matches: 9. Germline CDR1 reads MNHEY; CDR2 reads SMNVEV (reference sequence). This CDR3 contains 17 residues.

The DNA of the CDR3 is TGCAGTGCTAGCGGGGGAAATGAGCAGTTCTTC. Its protein is CSASGGNEQFF. The chain joins TRBV20-1 to TRBJ2-1; a weak D match, TRBD2 (6 bases). This CDR3 contains 11 residues. The germline gives CDR1 DFQATT, CDR2 SNEGSKA (reference sequence). The V end lost 3 bases, the J end lost 7 bases, and 7 bases lay between the germline ends.

The rearrangement links TRBV7-7 to TRBJ2-5; 10 bases are shared with TRBD1. Germline CDR1 SSHAT, CDR2 FNYEAQ (reference sequence). V was clipped by 5 bases and J by 2 bases; unmatched bases: 5. The CDR3 contains 15 residues. CDR3 sequence reads: CASSVDRGQQETQYF. CDR3 coding DNA: TGTGCCAGCAGCGTCGACAGGGGGCAACAAGAGACCCAGTACTTC.

In this sample, this clone turned up a few times. This sequence joins TRBV30 and TRBJ1-1, with D tentatively TRBD1 (6 bases). The CDR3 is 13 residues long. V lost 1 base and J 4 bases, leaving 10 bases between the germline ends. Germline V CDR1 and CDR2: GTSNPN, SVGIG (reference sequence). The CDR3 nucleotides read TGTGCCTGGAGTGGTTCGGGGGCCACTGAAGCTTTCTTT. Translation: CAWSGSGATEAFF.

This clone was seen only a few times. V usage is TRBV7-2 and J usage is TRBJ1-5; the D gene is possibly TRBD1 (6 bases). CDR1 is SGHTA and CDR2 is FQGNSA in the germline V gene. This CDR3 is 16 amino acids long. The V end was cut by 5 bases, the J end by 4 bases, with 18 bases between. CDR3 DNA sequence: TGTGCCAGCAGCATAAGGACAGCGGATGGTAATCAGCCCCAGCATTTT. This encodes CASSIRTADGNQPQHF.

The chain has TRBV5-4 and TRBJ2-2; TRBD2 matches 8 bases. Germline CDR1 is SGHNT and CDR2 is YYREEE (reference sequence). Germline trimming cut 2 bases from V and 2 bases from J; bases unmatched to any gene: 8. This CDR3 has 17 amino acids. The CDR3 protein is CASSFAAGVANTGELFF. The CDR3 nucleotides are TGTGCCAGCAGCTTTGCAGCGGGGGTCGCTAACACCGGGGAGCTGTTTTTT. The entire variable domain, with the rest obtained from reference TRBV5-4 and TRBJ2-2, is as follows: ETGVTQSPTHLIKTRGQQVTLRCSSQSGHNTVSWYQQALGQGPQFIFQYYREEENGRGNFPPRFSGLQFPNYSSELNVNALELDDSALYLCASSFAAGVANTGELFFGEGSRLTVL.

The V call is TRBV11-2, the J call TRBJ1-5; D might be TRBD1 (5 bases). V shed 1 base and J shed 8 bases, with 15 bases lying between them. The CDR3 runs to 15 residues. CDR1 SGHAT and CDR2 FQNNGV come from the germline V gene. For the CDR3, the DNA is TGTGCCAGCAGCTTAGGCCCGGGGACGGACGAGCCCCAGCATTTT. This codes for CASSLGPGTDEPQHF. Complete variable domain (other parts from reference TRBV11-2 and TRBJ1-5): EAGVAQSPRYKIIEKRQSVAFWCNPISGHATLYWYQQILGQGPKLLIQFQNNGVVDDSQLPKDRFSAERLKGVDSTLKIQPAKLEDSAVYLCASSLGPGTDEPQHFGDGTRLSIL.

V and J are TRBV23-1 and TRBJ1-5; no definite D call. TRBV23-1 falls under the ORF class, with uncertain function. CDR3 length: 13 residues. Trimming left V 6 bases short and J 4 bases short, with 10 bases between. The CDR3 DNA follows: TGCGCCAGCAGGGGGAGGGCGAATCAGCCCCAGCATTTT. The encoded protein is CASRGRANQPQHF.

This chain links TRBV9 with TRBJ2-5; TRBD2 matches at 9 bases. The germline V gene encodes CDR1 SGDLS and CDR2 YYNGEE. J lost 1 base, V lost 0 bases, and 10 bases had no gene match. The CDR3 loop spans 18 amino acids. The CDR3 DNA reads TGTGCCAGCAGCGTAGGAGGCTTGGCGGGGGGGATCCAAGAGACCCAGTACTTC. As protein: CASSVGGLAGGIQETQYF.

The rearrangement joins TRBV2 to TRBJ1-5; possible D gene TRBD1, 6 bases. The germline V gene has CDR1 SNHLY and CDR2 FYNNEI. Trimming left V 4 bases short and J 5 bases short, with 12 bases between. The CDR3 length is 14 residues. CDR3 nucleotide sequence: TGTGCCAGCAGTGTTTGGACAGTAGATCAGCCCCAGCATTTT. It codes for CASSVWTVDQPQHF.

CDR3: CASRESRGTQYF. In DNA, the CDR3 is TGCGCCAGCAGAGAATCTAGGGGTACGCAGTATTTT. The chain is built from TRBV5-1 and TRBJ2-3; D might be TRBD1 (5 bases). CDR3 length equals 12 residues. V lost 5 bases, J lost 8 bases, and 12 bases lay in between. Per germline, CDR1 SGHRS and CDR2 YFSETQ.

This rearrangement joins TRBV28 to TRBJ1-5; D perhaps matches TRBD1 (5 bases). V shed 5 bases and J shed 2 bases, with 7 bases lying between them. Germline V gene data show CDR1 as MDHEN and CDR2 as SYDVKM. The CDR3 is 13 residues long. CDR3 sequence reads: CASSTTGNQPQHF. The CDR3 coding sequence is TGTGCCAGCAGTACGACAGGCAATCAGCCCCAGCATTTT. The whole variable domain, filled in from reference TRBV28 and TRBJ1-5, reads DVKVTQSSRYLVKRTGEKVFLECVQDMDHENMFWYRQDPGLGLRLIYFSYDVKMKEKGDIPEGYSVSREKKERFSLILESASTNQTSMYLCASSTTGNQPQHFGDGTRLSIL.

CDR3 sequence (DNA): TGTGCCAGCAGCCGGGACAGGGGCTCCTATGGCTACACCTTC. Protein sequence: CASSRDRGSYGYTF. J is TRBJ1-2 and V is TRBV6-1; 10 nucleotides agree with TRBD1. Germline assignment: CDR1 MNHNS and CDR2 SASEGT. V lost 6 bases, J lost 4 bases, and 5 bases stayed unmatched. CDR3 length: 14 residues.

This clone was detected once. The chain is built from TRBV7-2 and TRBJ2-5, with D hard to call. Germline CDR1 is SGHTA and CDR2 is FQGNSA. This CDR3 has 14 amino acids. Trimming left V 1 base short and J 0 bases short, with 6 bases between. CDR3 sequence reads: CASSLGRYQETQYF. CDR3 bases: TGTGCCAGCAGCTTAGGCAGGTACCAAGAGACCCAGTACTTC.

CDR3 loop: CATGVTEAFF. Here the CDR3 DNA reads TGTGCCACTGGTGTCACTGAAGCTTTCTTT. The rearrangement links TRBV15 to TRBJ1-1, with unresolved D. Deletions cut 9 bases from V and 4 bases from J, with 6 bases between. Germline V gene lookup returns CDR1 LNHNV and CDR2 YYDKDF (reference sequence). The CDR3 sequence is 10 residues long.

The gene calls are TRBV7-8 and TRBJ2-1; 8 nucleotides line up with TRBD2. The CDR3 has 17 residues. The V gene's germline CDR1 is SGHVS and CDR2 FQNEAQ. V lost 1 base, J lost 5 bases, and 10 bases stayed unmatched. The CDR3 DNA follows: TGTGCCAGCAGCTTAGAGTACCGGCGGGGGGCTCACAATGAGCAGTTCTTC. This encodes CASSLEYRRGAHNEQFF.

This CDR3 reads CASSPQGGETQYF. CDR3 coding DNA: TGTGCCAGCAGTCCCCAGGGGGGGGAGACCCAGTACTTC. The chain uses TRBV28 and TRBJ2-5, with D perhaps matching TRBD1 or TRBD2 (7 bases each). CDR3 size: 13 residues. Germline V gene data show CDR1 as MDHEN and CDR2 as SYDVKM. The V and J ends lost 5 bases and 5 bases respectively, with 12 bases between them.

The chain carries TRBV6-5 and TRBJ1-2; D ambiguous. Per germline, CDR1 MNHEY and CDR2 SVGAGI. V lost 2 bases and J 4 bases, leaving 8 bases between the germline ends. The CDR3 consists of 13 residues. The chain's CDR3 is CASSYRTFYGYTF. CDR3 nucleotide sequence: TGTGCCAGCAGTTACCGGACGTTCTATGGCTACACCTTC.